These 5 T cell receptor beta chains were sequenced from one sample in a study of cytomegalovirus exposure and HLA in healthy donors. With 60 Vbeta and 13 Jbeta primers, the PCR was carried out. The repertoire was sequenced with immunoSEQ multiplex PCR; TCRdb's copy has only in-frame clones and lacks some. The repertoire holds more than 150,000 clones, under 85% seen once, with roughly 1.6% in the top ten. Sequencing was carried out using PBMCs. The source of these receptors is a man aged 45-65 years in good health and CMV-seronegative.

The chain recombines TRBV2 with TRBJ1-2; 7 positions agree with TRBD1. The ends lost 6 bases at V and 7 bases at J; junction bases unmatched: 20. CDR1 is SNHLY and CDR2 is FYNNEI in the germline V gene. The CDR3 spans 17 residues. Here the CDR3 reads CASRGRDSPLHGGGYTF. The CDR3 nucleotides are TGTGCCAGCAGGGGACGGGACAGTCCCCTGCATGGGGGTGGCTACACCTTC.

The gene calls are TRBV2 and TRBJ1-1; D remains ambiguous. Germline V gene data show CDR1 as SNHLY and CDR2 as FYNNEI. The CDR3 contains 13 residues. V was trimmed by 4 bases and J by 1 base, leaving 7 bases between them. CDR3 nucleotides: TGTGCCAGCAGTGTTACACGGAACACTGAAGCTTTCTTT. Amino acid sequence: CASSVTRNTEAFF.

V gene TRBV28 combines with J gene TRBJ1-2; possibly TRBD1 for D (5 bases). V was pared by 2 bases and J by 8 bases, with 9 bases between. The length of the CDR3 is 12 residues. The V gene's germline CDR1 is MDHEN and CDR2 SYDVKM. The CDR3 nucleotides are TGTGCCAGCAGTTTAGGGGCCGTAGGCTACACCTTC. Translated, it gives CASSLGAVGYTF.

V gene TRBV4-3 combines with J gene TRBJ1-3; no clear D. Deletions cut 0 bases from V and 3 bases from J, with 9 bases between. This CDR3 contains 15 residues. CDR1 is LGHNA and CDR2 is YSLEER in the germline V gene. CDR3 sequence reads: CASSQERRSGNTIYF. In DNA, the CDR3 is TGCGCCAGCAGCCAAGAGCGTCGGAGTGGAAACACCATATATTTT.

V is TRBV28 and J is TRBJ2-7, with D tentatively TRBD2 (6 bases). The V gene lost 4 bases and the J gene lost 4 bases, with 23 bases spanning the gap. This CDR3 spans 17 amino acids. Germline V lookup: CDR1 MDHEN, CDR2 SYDVKM. Written as DNA, the CDR3 is TGTGCCAGCAGTTACCAATTGGGGGGTCGGGTGAGTTACGAGCAGTACTTC. Translation: CASSYQLGGRVSYEQYF.